This TCR beta chain is drawn from a study of T cell repertoires in cytomegalovirus infection. Study summary: Selection of CMV epitopes for the study included recently identified HLA-C-restricted and well-studied HLA-B-restricted ones. From public TCR beta signatures came an indication of both CMV infection and matching HLA type. Findings of the study overall: Identification of carriers of CMV plus the relevant HLA was performed using cumulative public TCR beta family frequency. HLA-C-restricted, CMV-specific TCR beta clonotypes were dominant ex vivo.

TCRdb itself ran the reads through MiXCR, one entry per CDR3 protein. The table includes around 900,000 distinct CDR3 sequences, about a third detected once. With respect to this clonotype: Its specificity is not known.

Trimming removed 5 bases from V and 2 bases from J; junction bases left unmatched: 8. Germline V gene data show CDR1 as SGHVS and CDR2 as FNYEAQ. The CDR3 runs 17 residues. The chain couples TRBV7-6 to TRBJ2-5, with 13 nucleotides matching TRBD2. The material sequenced was cultured CD8+ T cells from PBMCs, taken from culture after CMV antigen stimulation. The TCR comes from a human donor in good health (CMV status not recorded). Some clones in this sample may be carry-over from other donors' samples. In DNA form, the CDR3 reads TGTGCCAGCAGCCCAATGACTAGCGGGGGGATGCAAGAGACCCAGTACTTC. Translated: CASSPMTSGGMQETQYF.